The 31 T cell receptor beta chains reported below all come from one sample, sequenced in a study of shared clonotypes between healthy human individuals. Assay used: immunoSEQ multiplex PCR; TCRdb lists only in-frame clones, some missing. The data contain a few hundred thousand clones, roughly 97% of them seen just once; the ten biggest clones take up around 0.06%. Sequenced sample: naive CD4+ T cells sorted from blood. Subset noted: CD45RA+ positively selected. The receptors originated from a woman in her 30s in good health.

This clone was seen only once. The J gene is TRBJ1-5, the V gene TRBV6-6; perhaps TRBD1 as D (6 bases). The CDR3 has 16 residues. Germline V gene sequence: CDR1 MNHNY, CDR2 SVGAGI (reference sequence). Trimming took 2 bases from V and 6 from J, leaving 17 bases between them. The CDR3 DNA sequence: TGTGCCAGCAGTTACAGTGCAGGGGCGGTGGGTCAGCCCCAGCATTTT. Translating gives CASSYSAGAVGQPQHF.

The J gene is TRBJ2-2, the V gene TRBV5-1; tentatively, D is TRBD1 or TRBD2 (5 bases each). The CDR3 has 18 amino acids. The germline gives CDR1 SGHRS, CDR2 YFSETQ. Trimming took off 4 bases at V and 0 bases at J, with 19 bases between the two ends. The CDR3 reads CASSDRSGTLTNTGELFF. The CDR3 coding sequence is TGCGCCAGCAGCGACCGGTCAGGGACCCTAACGAACACCGGGGAGCTGTTTTTT.

The gene calls are TRBV19 and TRBJ1-5; D is undetermined. Looked up from germline, CDR1 is LNHDA and CDR2 is SQIVND (reference sequence). V gave up 2 bases and J gave up 6 bases, with 11 bases separating them. The CDR3 is 14 residues long. The CDR3 sequence is CASSISRQTQPQHF. The CDR3 nucleotides are TGTGCCAGTAGTATAAGCAGACAAACTCAGCCCCAGCATTTT.

The rearrangement links TRBV5-1 to TRBJ2-3, with 7 nucleotides matching TRBD2. The CDR3 spans 13 residues. Germline values: CDR1 SGHRS, CDR2 YFSETQ. Trimming at V came to 7 bases and at J to 5 bases, leaving 7 bases not matched to a gene. The CDR3 sequence: CASGLDWGDTQYF. The CDR3 DNA is TGCGCCAGCGGACTAGATTGGGGAGATACGCAGTATTTT.

This clone was found once. This rearrangement joins TRBV10-3 to TRBJ1-3, with D tentatively TRBD1 (5 bases). CDR3 length: 14 residues. The V gene's germline CDR1 is ENHRY and CDR2 SYGVKD. V was shortened by 4 bases and J by 1 base, with 8 bases between the two germline ends. As DNA, the CDR3 is TGTGCCATCAGTGTGCAGGGTTCTGGAAACACCATATATTTT. This translates into CAISVQGSGNTIYF.

The chain couples TRBV2 to TRBJ1-1; the D gene is possibly TRBD1 (6 bases). V gave up 8 bases and J gave up 0 bases, with 16 bases separating them. The germline V gene encodes CDR1 SNHLY and CDR2 FYNNEI. This CDR3 region has 15 residues. CDR3 nucleotide sequence: TGTGCCAGCCAGAGGACAGAAACCTTGAACACTGAAGCTTTCTTT. Its translation: CASQRTETLNTEAFF.

This chain connects TRBV7-8 to TRBJ1-3; no clear D gene. The CDR3 has 14 residues. Trimming stripped 1 base from V and 0 bases from J, with 4 bases between. From germline, CDR1 is SGHVS and CDR2 FQNEAQ. For the CDR3, the DNA is TGTGCCAGCAGCTTAGGGGTCTCTGGAAACACCATATATTTT. It encodes CASSLGVSGNTIYF. Drawing the rest from reference TRBV7-8 and TRBJ1-3, the complete variable domain is GAGVSQSPRYKVAKRGQDVALRCDPISGHVSLFWYQQALGQGPEFLTYFQNEAQLDKSGLPSDRFFAERPEGSVSTLKIQRTQQEDSAVYLCASSLGVSGNTIYFGEGSWLTVV.

To note about this clone: Other DNA sequences of this sample code for an identical CDR3. CDR3 region: CASSRDRGTDTQYF. CDR3 bases: TGCGCCAGCAGCCGGGACAGGGGCACAGATACGCAGTATTTT. The chain combines TRBV5-1 with TRBJ2-3, with TRBD1 matching over 9 bases. The CDR3 is made up of 14 amino acids. The germline CDR1 and CDR2 sequences are SGHRS and YFSETQ. V lost 4 bases to trimming and J lost 1 base; unmatched junction nucleotides: 1.

The chain is built from TRBV27 and TRBJ2-7; 11 bases line up with TRBD2. The V gene's germline CDR1 is MNHEY and CDR2 SMNVEV (reference sequence). V gave up 6 bases and J gave up 0 bases; unmatched junction bases: 7. The CDR3 is 16 amino acids. CDR3 coding DNA: TGTGCCAGCAGGGATCGACTAGCGGGATACTCCTACGAGCAGTACTTC. Translated: CASRDRLAGYSYEQYF.

With regard to this clone: One junction end does not reproduce the germline sequence, and a read error may be involved. This chain joins TRBV27 and TRBJ2-7, with TRBD1 matching over 8 bases. The CDR3 runs 9 residues. Germline V gene data show CDR1 as MNHEY and CDR2 as SMNVEV (reference sequence). The CDR3 DNA reads as TGTGCCGTAGCGCGGGACAGGTGTTTC. Encoded protein: CAVARDRCF.

The gene calls are TRBV7-8 and TRBJ1-1; 8 positions match TRBD1. The germline CDR1 and CDR2 sequences are SGHVS and FQNEAQ. This CDR3 comprises 15 residues. V trimming: 5 bases; J trimming: 6 bases; junction bases outside the gene matches: 11. The CDR3 sequence: CASSSLSGGWAEAFF. The DNA for the CDR3 is TGTGCCAGCAGCAGCTTATCAGGGGGCTGGGCTGAAGCTTTCTTT.

The chain carries TRBV28 and TRBJ1-1, with D hard to call. The CDR3 consists of 16 residues. CDR1 is MDHEN and CDR2 is SYDVKM in the germline V gene. V was shortened by 6 bases and J by 3 bases, with 20 bases between the two germline ends. CDR3 loop: CASSPPGWSFDTEAFF. The CDR3 coding sequence is TGTGCCAGCAGCCCCCCGGGATGGTCCTTCGACACTGAAGCTTTCTTT. The full variable domain, in which reference TRBV28 and TRBJ1-1 provide the parts outside the CDR3, is DVKVTQSSRYLVKRTGEKVFLECVQDMDHENMFWYRQDPGLGLRLIYFSYDVKMKEKGDIPEGYSVSREKKERFSLILESASTNQTSMYLCASSPPGWSFDTEAFFGQGTRLTVV.

This chain connects TRBV7-6 to TRBJ2-5, with TRBD1 identical over 7 bases. Germline V lookup: CDR1 SGHVS, CDR2 FNYEAQ. The CDR3 loop spans 15 amino acids. Germline trimming cut 3 bases from V and 5 bases from J; bases unmatched to any gene: 9. This CDR3 reads CASSFDRATGETQYF. In DNA form, the CDR3 reads TGTGCCAGCAGCTTCGACAGGGCTACCGGGGAGACCCAGTACTTC.

This rearrangement joins TRBV28 to TRBJ1-5, with D possibly matching TRBD1 (6 bases). Germline V gives CDR1 MDHEN, CDR2 SYDVKM. Trimming took off 6 bases at V and 6 bases at J, with 21 bases between the two ends. CDR3 size: 16 residues. The CDR3 coding sequence is TGTGCCAGCAGCCCCCCGGGGCAGGGGTATCTTCAGCCCCAGCATTTT. Protein: CASSPPGQGYLQPQHF. Combining the CDR3 with reference TRBV28 and TRBJ1-5 gives the whole variable domain DVKVTQSSRYLVKRTGEKVFLECVQDMDHENMFWYRQDPGLGLRLIYFSYDVKMKEKGDIPEGYSVSREKKERFSLILESASTNQTSMYLCASSPPGQGYLQPQHFGDGTRLSIL.

The V and J genes are TRBV2 and TRBJ2-1, with 7 bases that match TRBD1. Germline-derived CDR1 and CDR2 are SNHLY and FYNNEI. The trim removed 5 bases at V and 7 bases at J, leaving 11 bases unmatched. The CDR3 has 15 amino acids. The CDR3: CASSPRDSGLNEQFF. The CDR3 DNA follows: TGTGCCAGCAGTCCCCGGGACAGTGGACTGAATGAGCAGTTCTTC.

The chain recombines TRBV6-6 with TRBJ2-7; no definite D call. The CDR3 extends over 14 amino acids. Trimming took off 5 bases at V and 1 base at J, with 12 bases between the two ends. Germline V gene lookup returns CDR1 MNHNY and CDR2 SVGAGI (reference sequence). In DNA form, the CDR3 reads TGTGCCAGCAGTACAAAAGTGTCTTCCTACGAGCAGTACTTC. It translates to CASSTKVSSYEQYF.

Points on this clone: Other DNA sequences in this specimen translate into the identical CDR3. This CDR3 is CASSLPRYNEQFF. CDR3 sequence (DNA): TGTGCCAGCAGCTTACCTAGGTACAATGAGCAGTTCTTC. V and J are TRBV11-2 and TRBJ2-1; no firm D call. Germline lookup yields CDR1 SGHAT and CDR2 FQNNGV. V gave up 2 bases and J gave up 4 bases, with 6 bases separating them. This CDR3 region has 13 residues.

V is TRBV11-2 and J is TRBJ1-2; 7 bases map to TRBD1. From germline, CDR1 is SGHAT and CDR2 FQNNGV. This CDR3 is 15 amino acids long. V gave up 3 bases and J gave up 0 bases; unmatched junction bases: 4. The CDR3 DNA follows: TGTGCCAGCAGCTTCGGGACAGCTGCTAACTATGGCTACACCTTC. Translation gives CASSFGTAANYGYTF.

V gene TRBV4-2 combines with J gene TRBJ1-3; no reliable D call. The ends were cut back, 4 bases at V and 0 bases at J, with 19 bases in the middle. This CDR3 region has 18 residues. Germline-derived CDR1 and CDR2 are LGHNA and YNFKEQ. This CDR3 reads CASSRPEGGRLSGNTIYF. CDR3 DNA sequence: TGTGCCAGCAGCCGCCCTGAGGGCGGGAGACTCTCTGGAAACACCATATATTTT.

J is TRBJ2-2 and V is TRBV4-1, with TRBD2 matching 12 bases. Germline-derived CDR1 and CDR2 are MGHRA and YSYEKL. The CDR3 sequence is 18 residues long. Losses at the gene ends were 2 bases for V and 1 base for J; bases not matched to a gene: 5. CDR3 coding DNA: TGCGCCAGCAGCCAAAGACTAGCGGGAGTTTTGAACACCGGGGAGCTGTTTTTT. Amino acids: CASSQRLAGVLNTGELFF.

The rearrangement joins TRBV19 to TRBJ2-1; the match to TRBD2 covers 10 bases. There are 19 residues in the CDR3. V shed 5 bases and J 1 base; nucleotides not matched to a gene: 14. In germline, CDR1 is LNHDA, CDR2 SQIVND (reference sequence). Here the CDR3 reads CASSLGSLAGVGSYNEQFF. CDR3 DNA: TGTGCCAGTAGTCTCGGGTCTCTAGCGGGAGTCGGGTCCTACAATGAGCAGTTCTTC.

The CDR3 DNA sequence: TGTGCCAGCAGCTACGAGCCGGGACTCTCCACAGATACGCAGTATTTT. This translates into CASSYEPGLSTDTQYF. The genes are TRBV7-9 and TRBJ2-3; D is perhaps TRBD2 (6 bases). The CDR3 has 16 residues. From germline, CDR1 is SEHNR and CDR2 FQNEAQ (reference sequence). V lost 4 bases, J lost 2 bases, and 16 bases lay in between.

The V call is TRBV7-2, the J call TRBJ2-2; 15 nucleotides match TRBD2. The CDR3 is 17 residues long. Unmatched junction bases numbered 8, after V lost 7 bases and J lost 5 bases. Germline CDR1 and CDR2: SGHTA and FQGNSA. The CDR3 here is CASTPRGLAGGTGELFF. CDR3 in DNA: TGTGCCAGCACACCGCGGGGACTAGCGGGAGGTACCGGGGAGCTGTTTTTT. The entire variable domain, with the rest obtained from reference TRBV7-2 and TRBJ2-2, is as follows: GAGVSQSPSNKVTEKGKDVELRCDPISGHTALYWYRQSLGQGLEFLIYFQGNSAPDKSGLPSDRFSAERTGGSVSTLTIQRTQQEDSAVYLCASTPRGLAGGTGELFFGEGSRLTVL.

CDR3 amino acids: CASGSVGPPHNEQFF. In nucleotides, the CDR3 is TGTGCCAGCGGATCCGTAGGACCCCCCCACAATGAGCAGTTCTTC. V is TRBV6-5 and J is TRBJ2-1; D gene unclear. This CDR3 region has 15 residues. The germline V gene encodes CDR1 MNHEY and CDR2 SVGAGI. V lost 8 bases, J lost 5 bases, and 19 bases lay in between.

The J gene is TRBJ2-5, the V gene TRBV18; no firm D call. Germline assignment: CDR1 KGHSH and CDR2 LQKENI. Trimming cost V 1 base and J 5 bases, with 14 bases left between them. The CDR3 length is 15 residues. For the CDR3, the DNA is TGTGCCAGCTCACCACAAACGGGCGGCACGGAGACCCAGTACTTC. Amino acids: CASSPQTGGTETQYF.

The chain recombines TRBV4-1 with TRBJ1-3, with 10 bases that match TRBD1. CDR1 and CDR2 from the germline V gene are MGHRA and YSYEKL. V gave up 3 bases and J gave up 8 bases; unmatched junction bases: 7. The CDR3 runs 15 residues. The CDR3 is CASSQTRDRGYTIYF. CDR3 DNA sequence: TGCGCCAGCAGCCAGACCCGGGACAGGGGATACACCATATATTTT.

The rearrangement joins TRBV5-1 to TRBJ2-7; TRBD2 agrees at 7 bases. Trimming removed 7 bases from V and 0 bases from J; junction bases left unmatched: 10. There are 15 residues in the CDR3. Germline CDR1 reads SGHRS; CDR2 reads YFSETQ. CDR3 DNA sequence: TGCGCCAGCTCGGGAGGAGCGGAGCTCTCCTACGAGCAGTACTTC. Translating gives CASSGGAELSYEQYF.

The chain couples TRBV18 to TRBJ2-1, with 7 positions matching TRBD1. The CDR3 extends over 17 amino acids. J lost 5 bases, V lost 4 bases, and 14 bases had no gene match. In germline, CDR1 is KGHSH, CDR2 LQKENI. CDR3 coding DNA: TGTGCCAGCTCACTGTACACTAAGGGACAGACAAACAATGAGCAGTTCTTC. Amino acid sequence: CASSLYTKGQTNNEQFF.

The chain carries TRBV9 and TRBJ2-1, with D perhaps TRBD1 (6 bases). The CDR3 consists of 14 residues. The V end was cut by 4 bases, the J end by 7 bases, with 15 bases between. In germline, CDR1 is SGDLS, CDR2 YYNGEE. The CDR3 coding sequence is TGTGCCAGCAGCCCCCTAGGGGGAGTAAATGAGCAGTTCTTC. It specifies CASSPLGGVNEQFF.

The chain couples TRBV18 to TRBJ1-5, with 8 bases fitting TRBD1. This CDR3 contains 16 residues. V lost 3 bases, J lost 3 bases, and 7 bases stayed unmatched. Germline CDR1 reads KGHSH; CDR2 reads LQKENI. CDR3 in DNA: TGTGCCAGCTCACCCGGACAGGGACGGGTCAATCAGCCCCAGCATTTT. Protein: CASSPGQGRVNQPQHF.

V and J are TRBV19 and TRBJ2-1; 9 bases are shared with TRBD1. Unmatched junction bases numbered 3, after V lost 3 bases and J lost 3 bases. The CDR3 totals 15 residues. CDR1 and CDR2 (germline): LNHDA, SQIVND (reference sequence). The CDR3: CASSMGQGIYNEQFF. In DNA, the CDR3 is TGTGCCAGTAGTATGGGACAGGGTATCTACAATGAGCAGTTCTTC.